A selection of T cell receptor beta chains follows, all from one sample in a study of T-cell reconstitution after alpha-beta-depleted transplantation in children. TCRdb itself ran the PCR reads through MiXCR, one entry per CDR3 protein. This sample has over 550,000 distinct CDR3 sequences, with under 12% found just once. The sample consisted of PBMCs from the stem cell graft donor, taken from the stem cell graft. These receptors were obtained from a human donor who donated a stem cell graft to a child with acute myeloid leukemia. Each CDR3 is given with its conserved first and last residue. The order of the fields is J gene, V gene, D gene, clone size, CDR3 length, CDR3 protein, CDR3 DNA. A D gene is named only where the DNA matches it firmly. Clone size is stated in some rows and not others, as once, few, many or a class when expanded.

J: TRBJ2-1
V: TRBV4-3
D: TRBD2
size: few
length: 16
CDR3: CASSQELAGGRNEQFF
DNA: TGCGCCAGCAGCCAAGAGTTAGCGGGAGGGCGCAATGAGCAGTTCTTC

J: TRBJ1-5
V: TRBV20-1
D: TRBD1
size: -
length: 16
CDR3: CSARGQGSGRNQPQHF
DNA: TGCAGTGCTAGAGGACAGGGTTCGGGGCGCAATCAGCCCCAGCATTTT

J: TRBJ2-4
V: TRBV11-2
D: -
size: -
length: 14
CDR3: CASSLVTGGDIQYF
DNA: TGTGCCAGCAGCTTAGTAACAGGGGGGGACATTCAGTACTTC

J: TRBJ1-1
V: TRBV5-1
D: TRBD1
size: -
length: 17
CDR3: CASSLGLQGEAGTEAFF
DNA: TGCGCCAGCAGCTTGGGCCTACAGGGGGAAGCGGGCACTGAAGCTTTCTTT

J: TRBJ2-7
V: TRBV27
D: TRBD2
size: few
length: 14
CDR3: CASSLGTRADEQYF
DNA: TGTGCCAGCAGTCTAGGGACTAGAGCGGACGAGCAGTACTTC

J: TRBJ2-3
V: TRBV7-2
D: TRBD2
size: many
length: 17
CDR3: CASSLKAREERTDTQYF
DNA: TGTGCCAGCAGTCTTAAGGCGCGGGAGGAAAGGACAGATACGCAGTATTTT

J: TRBJ2-5
V: TRBV10-3
D: -
size: -
length: 13
CDR3: CAASRTGEETQYF
DNA: TGTGCCGCATCAAGGACGGGCGAAGAGACCCAGTACTTC

J: TRBJ1-3
V: TRBV3-1
D: -
size: many
length: 16
CDR3: CASSQDRFSSGNTIYF
DNA: TGTGCCAGCAGCCAAGACAGGTTTAGCTCTGGAAACACCATATATTTT

J: TRBJ2-2
V: TRBV10-3
D: -
size: -
length: 14
CDR3: CAITGLLNTGELFF
DNA: TGTGCCATTACAGGGCTATTGAACACCGGGGAGCTGTTTTTT

J: TRBJ2-1
V: TRBV7-8
D: -
size: few
length: 14
CDR3: CASSPPGQFNEQFF
DNA: TGTGCCAGCAGCCCCCCAGGACAGTTCAATGAGCAGTTCTTC

J: TRBJ1-5
V: TRBV5-1
D: -
size: -
length: 16
CDR3: CASSLAGSGSGQPQHF
DNA: TGCGCCAGCAGCTTGGCCGGATCAGGGTCTGGCCAGCCCCAGCATTTT

J: TRBJ1-5
V: TRBV20-1
D: TRBD1
size: few
length: 15
CDR3: CSATRTGPRAGPQHF
DNA: TGCAGTGCTACTAGGACAGGACCGCGGGCGGGCCCCCAGCATTTT

J: TRBJ2-7
V: TRBV12-3/TRBV12-4
D: -
size: few
length: 13
CDR3: CASAYLGGNEQYF
DNA: TGTGCCAGCGCCTATCTAGGGGGGAACGAGCAGTACTTC

J: TRBJ2-6
V: TRBV7-9
D: -
size: few
length: 15
CDR3: CASSFVRSGANVLTF
DNA: TGTGCCAGCAGCTTCGTTCGGTCTGGGGCCAACGTCCTGACTTTC

J: TRBJ2-1
V: TRBV6-2/TRBV6-3
D: -
size: -
length: 17
CDR3: CASLSLTGAISYNEQFF
DNA: TGTGCCAGCCTAAGTCTAACGGGAGCGATTTCCTACAATGAGCAGTTCTTC

J: TRBJ2-7
V: TRBV5-5
D: -
size: few
length: 15
CDR3: CASSPRAGFSYEQYF
DNA: TGTGCCAGCAGCCCCCGGGCGGGTTTTTCCTACGAGCAGTACTTC

J: TRBJ1-1
V: TRBV29-1
D: TRBD1
size: few
length: 13
CDR3: CSGVQGAGTEAFF
DNA: TGCAGCGGCGTACAGGGGGCGGGCACTGAAGCTTTCTTT

J: TRBJ1-1
V: TRBV6-5
D: -
size: -
length: 15
CDR3: CASSNPVPSNTEAFF
DNA: TGTGCCAGCAGTAACCCGGTACCTTCGAACACTGAAGCTTTCTTT

J: TRBJ2-1
V: TRBV3-1
D: TRBD2
size: few
length: 12
CDR3: CASSQEGRVLFF
DNA: TGTGCCAGCAGCCAAGAAGGGAGGGTCCTATTCTTC

J: TRBJ2-3
V: TRBV6-5
D: -
size: many
length: 17
CDR3: CASSYTFESRRTDTQYF
DNA: TGTGCCAGCAGTTACACCTTCGAAAGTCGTCGCACAGATACGCAGTATTTT

J: TRBJ2-1
V: TRBV5-1
D: TRBD2
size: -
length: 15
CDR3: CASSFTPGGRDEQFF
DNA: TGCGCCAGCAGCTTCACTCCGGGAGGGAGGGATGAGCAGTTCTTC

J: TRBJ1-4
V: TRBV24-1
D: -
size: few
length: 18
CDR3: CATSVPAGGRTTNEKLFF
DNA: TGTGCCACCAGTGTCCCCGCCGGGGGAAGGACGACTAATGAAAAACTGTTTTTT

J: TRBJ1-3
V: TRBV28
D: -
size: -
length: 14
CDR3: CASSVTGAQNTIYF
DNA: TGTGCCAGCAGTGTAACAGGAGCCCAAAACACCATATATTTT

J: TRBJ2-3
V: TRBV4-3
D: TRBD2
size: few
length: 16
CDR3: CASSQDTSGYTDTQYF
DNA: TGCGCCAGCAGCCAAGATACTAGCGGTTACACAGATACGCAGTATTTT

J: TRBJ2-2
V: TRBV7-6
D: -
size: many
length: 13
CDR3: CASSPRATGELFF
DNA: TGTGCCAGCAGTCCCCGGGCCACCGGGGAGCTGTTTTTT

J: TRBJ2-7
V: TRBV20-1
D: -
size: many
length: 13
CDR3: CSASRTDSYEQYF
DNA: TGCAGTGCTAGCAGGACAGACTCCTACGAGCAGTACTTC

J: TRBJ2-2
V: TRBV9
D: TRBD1
size: -
length: 13
CDR3: CASSPRTGGELFF
DNA: TGTGCCAGCAGCCCGAGGACAGGCGGGGAGCTGTTTTTT